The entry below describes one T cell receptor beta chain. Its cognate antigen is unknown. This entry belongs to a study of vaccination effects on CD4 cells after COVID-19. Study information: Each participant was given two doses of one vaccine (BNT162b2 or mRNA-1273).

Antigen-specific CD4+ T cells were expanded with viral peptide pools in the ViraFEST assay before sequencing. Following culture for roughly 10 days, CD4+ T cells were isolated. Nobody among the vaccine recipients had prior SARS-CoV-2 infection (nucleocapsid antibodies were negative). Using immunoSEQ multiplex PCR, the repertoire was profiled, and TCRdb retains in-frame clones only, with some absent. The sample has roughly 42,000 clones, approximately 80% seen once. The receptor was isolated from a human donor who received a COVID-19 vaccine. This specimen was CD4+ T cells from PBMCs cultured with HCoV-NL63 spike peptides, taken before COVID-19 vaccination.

Here the CDR3 reads CASSLSGGAGQETQYF. CDR3 coding DNA: TGCGCCAGCAGCTTGTCAGGGGGCGCCGGGCAAGAGACCCAGTACTTC. The genes are TRBV5-1 and TRBJ2-5, with 8 bases lining up with TRBD1. Looked up from germline, CDR1 is SGHRS and CDR2 is YFSETQ. The CDR3 covers 16 residues. V gave up 1 base and J gave up 2 bases; unmatched junction bases: 7. Filled out from reference TRBV5-1 and TRBJ2-5, the complete variable domain reads KAGVTQTPRYLIKTRGQQVTLSCSPISGHRSVSWYQQTPGQGLQFLFEYFSETQRNKGNFPGRFSGRQFSNSRSEMNVSTLELGDSALYLCASSLSGGAGQETQYFGPGTRLLVL.